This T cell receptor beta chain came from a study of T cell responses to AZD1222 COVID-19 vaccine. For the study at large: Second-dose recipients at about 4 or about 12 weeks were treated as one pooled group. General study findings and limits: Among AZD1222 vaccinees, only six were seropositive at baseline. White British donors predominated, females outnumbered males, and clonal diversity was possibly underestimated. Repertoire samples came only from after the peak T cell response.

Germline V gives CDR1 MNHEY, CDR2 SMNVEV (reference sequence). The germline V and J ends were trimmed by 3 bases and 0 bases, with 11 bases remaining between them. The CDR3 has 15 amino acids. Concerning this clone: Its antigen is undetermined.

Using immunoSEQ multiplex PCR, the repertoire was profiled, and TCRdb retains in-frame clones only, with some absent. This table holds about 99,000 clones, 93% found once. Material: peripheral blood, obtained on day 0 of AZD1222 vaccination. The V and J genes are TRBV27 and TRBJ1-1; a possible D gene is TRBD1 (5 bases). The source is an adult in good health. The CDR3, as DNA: TGTGCCAGCAGTTTCTCAGGGAGTATGAACACTGAAGCTTTCTTT. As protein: CASSFSGSMNTEAFF.